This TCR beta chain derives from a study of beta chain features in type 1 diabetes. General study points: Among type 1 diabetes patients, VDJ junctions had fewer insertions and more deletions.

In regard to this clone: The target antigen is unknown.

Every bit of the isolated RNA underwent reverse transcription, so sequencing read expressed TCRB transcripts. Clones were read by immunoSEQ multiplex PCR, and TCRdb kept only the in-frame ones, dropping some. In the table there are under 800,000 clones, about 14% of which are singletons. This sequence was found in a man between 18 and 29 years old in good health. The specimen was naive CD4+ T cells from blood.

The CDR3 region has the DNA TGTGCCAGCAGTGAAAGGGAGGTCATAGATACGCAGTATTTT. Translated: CASSEREVIDTQYF. This sequence joins TRBV6-1 and TRBJ2-3, with a weak D call TRBD2 (6 bases). Per the germline V gene, CDR1 is MNHNS and CDR2 is SASEGT. With 2 bases removed from V and 5 bases from J, the gap between germline ends came to 11 bases. The CDR3 has 14 amino acids.